Listed below are T cell receptor beta chains from one sample, sequenced in a study of T cells after yellow fever vaccination. TCRdb recomputed calls from the 5' RACE reads with MiXCR, one row per CDR3 protein. The sample holds 450,000 to 600,000 distinct CDR3 sequences, approximately 16% seen once. Sequencing used PBMCs, obtained roughly 5 days after the first yellow fever vaccination. These receptors all stem from a young man who received the YFV17D yellow fever vaccine. The CDR3 runs from the conserved cysteine through the conserved F or W. A D gene is named only where the DNA matches it firmly. Clone size appears in some rows only: once, few, many, or a class for an expanded clone.

V	size	J	D	CDR3	DNA
TRBV5-1	many	TRBJ1-1	.	CASSRGQLNTEAFF	TGCGCCAGCAGCCGCGGACAGTTGAACACTGAAGCTTTCTTT
TRBV5-1	.	TRBJ2-5	TRBD1	CASSLEGTGVWETQYF	TGCGCCAGCAGCTTGGAAGGGACAGGGGTTTGGGAGACCCAGTACTTC
TRBV3-1	many	TRBJ2-2	TRBD1	CASSQGDRAPGELFF	TGTGCCAGCAGCCAGGGGGACAGGGCCCCCGGGGAGCTGTTTTTT
TRBV5-1	.	TRBJ2-3	TRBD2	CASSLRLAGGVTDTQYF	TGCGCCAGCAGCTTGAGGCTAGCGGGGGGCGTAACAGATACGCAGTATTTT
TRBV6-2/TRBV6-3	few	TRBJ2-3	TRBD2	CASSFRGLADTQYF	TGTGCCAGCAGTTTCCGGGGACTAGCGGATACGCAGTATTTT
TRBV7-3	few	TRBJ2-3	TRBD2	CASSDGGRDTQYF	TGTGCCAGCAGCGACGGGGGGAGAGATACGCAGTATTTT
TRBV6-5	.	TRBJ1-5	.	CASSYGLGSQPQHF	TGTGCCAGCAGTTACGGGCTGGGTAGTCAGCCCCAGCATTTT
TRBV6-2/TRBV6-3	.	TRBJ1-5	.	CASSYHSLGSQPQHF	TGTGCCAGCAGTTATCACTCCCTGGGGAGTCAGCCCCAGCATTTT
TRBV19	.	TRBJ2-1	TRBD2	CASTPWGGSSYNEQFF	TGTGCCAGTACCCCCTGGGGGGGTAGCTCCTACAATGAGCAGTTCTTC
TRBV7-2	few	TRBJ1-2	.	CASSRTRGLNFENGYTF	TGTGCCAGCAGCCGGACCCGGGGGCTAAATTTCGAAAATGGCTACACCTTC
TRBV5-1	.	TRBJ2-1	TRBD2	CASSLAASGGNNEQFF	TGCGCCAGCAGCTTGGCGGCTAGCGGGGGGAACAATGAGCAGTTCTTC
TRBV5-4	few	TRBJ2-3	.	CASSLGLWADTQYF	TGTGCCAGCAGCTTAGGATTATGGGCAGATACGCAGTATTTT
TRBV6-2/TRBV6-3	.	TRBJ2-1	.	CASKLEMGGYNEQFF	TGTGCCAGCAAACTCGAAATGGGGGGATACAATGAGCAGTTCTTC
TRBV11-1	.	TRBJ1-4	TRBD1	CASSRRDRVTFGGEKLFF	TGTGCCAGCAGCCGCCGGGACAGGGTTACGTTTGGTGGTGAAAAACTGTTTTTT
TRBV4-3	few	TRBJ2-5	.	CASSQQAGKEETQYF	TGCGCCAGCAGCCAACAGGCGGGGAAGGAGGAGACCCAGTACTTC
TRBV10-3	.	TRBJ2-3	.	CAISESGRESTDTQYF	TGTGCCATCAGTGAGTCGGGACGGGAGAGCACAGATACGCAGTATTTT
TRBV19	.	TRBJ1-1	TRBD1	CASSPGQVRNTEAFF	TGTGCCAGTAGCCCCGGACAGGTTCGGAACACTGAAGCTTTCTTT
TRBV20-1	few	TRBJ2-5	.	CSAIWSTAGGTQYF	TGCAGTGCTATCTGGTCCACCGCGGGCGGGACCCAGTACTTC
TRBV6-5	few	TRBJ1-5	.	CASSYPTSPRGNQPQHF	TGTGCCAGCAGTTACCCAACCTCCCCACGGGGCAATCAGCCCCAGCATTTT
TRBV20-1	.	TRBJ2-3	TRBD2	CSVPGLAADTQYF	TGCAGTGTTCCGGGACTAGCGGCGGATACGCAGTATTTT
TRBV10-3	few	TRBJ1-1	.	CAISETRDDQSTGAFF	TGTGCCATCAGTGAGACCCGGGACGACCAATCCACCGGAGCTTTCTTT
TRBV7-3	few	TRBJ2-7	.	CASSRDGSYEQYF	TGTGCCAGCAGCCGCGATGGGAGCTACGAGCAGTACTTC
TRBV5-4	.	TRBJ2-1	.	CASSPLVGAGNEQFF	TGTGCCAGCAGCCCCTTAGTGGGGGCCGGCAATGAGCAGTTCTTC
TRBV5-1	.	TRBJ1-6	.	CASSLSGGDYNSPLHF	TGCGCCAGCAGCTTGAGTGGGGGGGACTATAATTCACCCCTCCACTTT
TRBV4-1	.	TRBJ1-1	TRBD1	CASGIQGPSGPTEAFF	TGCGCCAGCGGAATACAGGGGCCCTCTGGTCCCACTGAAGCTTTCTTT
TRBV5-4	few	TRBJ2-3	TRBD1	CASSLSSRGTDTQYF	TGTGCCAGCAGCCTCTCGAGCAGGGGGACAGATACGCAGTATTTT
TRBV20-1	.	TRBJ2-3	.	CSARKRWDTQYF	TGCAGTGCTAGAAAGCGTTGGGATACGCAGTATTTT
TRBV7-8	.	TRBJ2-3	.	CASSFLQRGPTDTQYF	TGTGCCAGCAGCTTTTTGCAACGGGGGCCCACAGATACGCAGTATTTT
TRBV30	.	TRBJ2-6	TRBD1	CAWKAGGTPGANVLTF	TGTGCCTGGAAGGCAGGGGGAACGCCTGGGGCCAACGTCCTGACTTTC
TRBV20-1	few	TRBJ2-2	.	CSASAPLPGPRELFF	TGCAGTGCTAGCGCACCGCTACCGGGACCCCGGGAGCTGTTTTTT
TRBV4-2	.	TRBJ2-3	TRBD2	CASSPKAGLAGGLVDTQYF	TGTGCCAGCAGCCCGAAAGCGGGACTAGCGGGGGGGCTAGTAGATACGCAGTATTTT
TRBV5-1	.	TRBJ2-6	.	CASSKSGQHSGANVLTF	TGCGCCAGCAGCAAGTCTGGACAGCACTCTGGGGCCAACGTCCTGACTTTC
TRBV3-1	many	TRBJ2-1	.	CASSQALQQFF	TGTGCCAGCAGCCAAGCCCTTCAGCAGTTCTTC
TRBV12-3/TRBV12-4	.	TRBJ2-2	.	CASSWMNTGELFF	TGTGCCAGCAGTTGGATGAACACCGGGGAGCTGTTTTTT
TRBV7-8	few	TRBJ2-2	.	CASRGWRGLSGELFF	TGTGCCAGCAGAGGATGGAGGGGGCTCAGCGGGGAGCTGTTTTTT
TRBV6-1	few	TRBJ2-5	TRBD1	CASGVSDRAETQYF	TGTGCCAGCGGAGTCTCCGACAGGGCAGAGACCCAGTACTTC
TRBV4-2	few	TRBJ2-2	.	CASSHLSNTGELFF	TGTGCCAGCAGCCATCTATCCAACACCGGGGAGCTGTTTTTT
TRBV5-1	.	TRBJ2-3	.	CASSSRPSFLADTDTQYF	TGCGCCAGCAGCTCTAGACCCTCCTTTTTAGCGGACACAGATACGCAGTATTTT
TRBV6-5	.	TRBJ2-3	.	CASSYNLDKYTDTQYF	TGTGCCAGCAGTTATAATCTGGACAAATACACAGATACGCAGTATTTT
TRBV27	few	TRBJ2-7	.	CASSLSGGPNEQYF	TGTGCCAGCAGTTTATCGGGGGGGCCGAACGAGCAGTACTTC
TRBV4-1	many	TRBJ1-1	.	CASSQGGVKPFF	TGCGCCAGCAGCCAAGGGGGGGTAAAGCCTTTCTTT
TRBV3-1	.	TRBJ2-7	.	CASSPTSSTTQYF	TGTGCCAGCAGCCCGACGAGCTCTACGACGCAGTACTTC
TRBV6-1	few	TRBJ1-2	.	CASGLWGVDGYTF	TGTGCCAGCGGACTGTGGGGCGTGGATGGCTACACCTTC
TRBV4-1	.	TRBJ1-6	.	CASSQTGGPSPLLF	TGCGCCAGCAGCCAAACGGGGGGCCCTTCACCCCTCCTCTTT
TRBV4-3	few	TRBJ1-1	.	CASSQLLQGTNTEAFF	TGCGCCAGCAGCCAACTTCTACAGGGTACGAACACTGAAGCTTTCTTT
TRBV6-1	many	TRBJ2-1	TRBD1	CASSSQGALGNEQFF	TGTGCCAGCAGCTCCCAGGGGGCGCTTGGCAATGAGCAGTTCTTC